This entry is about one T cell receptor beta chain. The source of the sample is a study of shared clonotypes between healthy human individuals. The CDR3 consists of 11 residues. Trimming shortened V by 6 bases and J by 2 bases, and 5 bases separated the two germline ends. Germline values: CDR1 MNHNS, CDR2 SASEGT. The method was immunoSEQ multiplex PCR; TCRdb's version includes in-frame clones alone and lacks a portion of them. The sample lists around 2,000,000 clones; 93% were seen once. Naive CD8 cells lacked CD45RO, underwent positive selection for CCR7 and left out terminally differentiated effector memory CD45RA+ cells.

The V gene is TRBV6-1, the J gene TRBJ2-7, with D unresolved. The sequencing input was naive CD8+ T cells from PBMCs. The receptor's source is a man younger than 30 in good health. Some clones in this sample may be carry-over from other donors' samples. This CDR3 reads CASSLTYEQYF. CDR3 nucleotides: TGTGCCAGCAGCCTAACCTACGAGCAGTACTTC.